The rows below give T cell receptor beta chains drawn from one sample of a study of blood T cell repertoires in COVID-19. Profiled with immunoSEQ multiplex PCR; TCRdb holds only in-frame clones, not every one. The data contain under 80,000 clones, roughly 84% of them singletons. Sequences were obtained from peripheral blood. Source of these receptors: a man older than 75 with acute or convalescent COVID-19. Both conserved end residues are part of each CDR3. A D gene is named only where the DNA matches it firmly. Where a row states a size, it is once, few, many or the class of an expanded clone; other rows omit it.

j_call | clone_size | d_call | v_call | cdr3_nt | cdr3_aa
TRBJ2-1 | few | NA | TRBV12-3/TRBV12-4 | TGTGCCAGCAGTCCCCTCTACAATGAGCAGTTCTTC | CASSPLYNEQFF
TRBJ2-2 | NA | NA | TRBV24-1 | TGTGCCACCAGTGAAAAGACAGCGACAAACACCGGGGAGCTGTTTTTT | CATSEKTATNTGELFF
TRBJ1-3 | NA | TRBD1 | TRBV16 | TGTGCCAGCAGCGCGGGACAGGGGGCTGGAAACACCATATATTTT | CASSAGQGAGNTIYF
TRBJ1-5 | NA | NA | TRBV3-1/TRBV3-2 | TGTGCCAGCAGCCAAGGGCAGGGCATGGGCCAGCCCCAGCATTTT | CASSQGQGMGQPQHF
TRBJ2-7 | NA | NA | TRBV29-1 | TGCAGCTTCACAAGAGGAACCTCCTACGAGCAGTACTTC | CSFTRGTSYEQYF
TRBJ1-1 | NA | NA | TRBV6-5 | TGTGCCAGCCCACAAGTCATGAACACTGAAGCTTTCTTT | CASPQVMNTEAFF
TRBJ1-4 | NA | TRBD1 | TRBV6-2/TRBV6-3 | TGTGCCAGCAGTCGGGACAGGGTACAGGAAAAACTGTTTTTT | CASSRDRVQEKLFF
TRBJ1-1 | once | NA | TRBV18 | TGTGCCAGCTCATCCTTGGAGGGAGGCATTAGCACTGAAGCTTTCTTT | CASSSLEGGISTEAFF
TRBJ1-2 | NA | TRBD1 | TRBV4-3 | TGCGCCAGCAGCATGCAAGACGGACAGGGTGGCTATGGCTACACCTTC | CASSMQDGQGGYGYTF
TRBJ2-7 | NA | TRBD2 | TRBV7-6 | TGTGCCAGCAGCCAGGCTAGCGGGGGGCCCTACGAGCAGTACTTC | CASSQASGGPYEQYF
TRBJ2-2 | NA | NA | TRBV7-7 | TGTGCTAGCAGCCCGGACCGACAGGTTGGGGGGGAGCTGTTTTTT | CASSPDRQVGGELFF
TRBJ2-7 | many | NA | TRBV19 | TGTGCCAGTAGTATGGGGCACGTTGCCTACGAGCAGTACTTC | CASSMGHVAYEQYF
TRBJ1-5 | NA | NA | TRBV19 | TGTGCCAGTACGACCTGGGGGGGCCCCCATCAGCCCCAGCATTTT | CASTTWGGPHQPQHF
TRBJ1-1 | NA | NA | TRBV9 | TGTGCCAGCAGCGTAGTTCCCCAGGGTGAAGCTTTCTTT | CASSVVPQGEAFF
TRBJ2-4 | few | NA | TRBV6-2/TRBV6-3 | NA | CASSTSTGTIQYF
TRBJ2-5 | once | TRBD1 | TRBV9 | TGTGCCAGCAGCGTATCGGGGGGGACAGGGGAAGAGACCCAGTACTTC | CASSVSGGTGEETQYF
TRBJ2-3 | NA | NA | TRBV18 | TGTGCCAGCTCACCACCGAGCAATGATACGCAGTATTTT | CASSPPSNDTQYF
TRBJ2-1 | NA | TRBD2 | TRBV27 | TGTGCCAGCAGGTCTAGCGGGATCGGGAGCAATGAGCAGTTCTTC | CASRSSGIGSNEQFF
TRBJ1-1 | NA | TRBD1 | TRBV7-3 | TGTGCCAGCAGCCCCATCCCGACAGGGCGGAACACTGAAGCTTTCTTT | CASSPIPTGRNTEAFF
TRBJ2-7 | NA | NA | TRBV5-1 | TGCGCCAGCAGCTTAGAGGCGCCCGCCTACGAGCAGTACTTC | CASSLEAPAYEQYF
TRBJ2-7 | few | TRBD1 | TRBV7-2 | TGTGCCAGCAGCGCCGGGACAGGGGAGTCCTACGAGCAGTACTTC | CASSAGTGESYEQYF
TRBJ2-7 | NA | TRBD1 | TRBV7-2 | TGTGCCAGCAGCCTCGGACAGGGAACCCACGAGCAGTACTTC | CASSLGQGTHEQYF
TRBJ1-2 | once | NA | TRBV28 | TGTGCCAGCACCGACCACGGGTCTAACTATGGCTACACCTTC | CASTDHGSNYGYTF
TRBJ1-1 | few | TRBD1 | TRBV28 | TGTGCCAGCAGTCCTCGGACAGGGAGTAACACTGAAGCTTTCTTT | CASSPRTGSNTEAFF
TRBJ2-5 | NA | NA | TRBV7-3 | TGTGCCAGCAGCCCAGGAGGTAGCGCGGGGGAGACCCAGTACTTC | CASSPGGSAGETQYF
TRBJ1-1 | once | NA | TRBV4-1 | TGCGCCAGCAGACGAGGGGAGGGTGCGCTCACTGAAGCTTTCTTT | CASRRGEGALTEAFF
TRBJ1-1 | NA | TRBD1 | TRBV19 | TGTGCCAGTAGTGGACACAGGGGGCAGGCGGCTGAAGCTTTCTTT | CASSGHRGQAAEAFF
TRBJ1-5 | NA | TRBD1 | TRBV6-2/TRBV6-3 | TGTGCCAGCAGCCAGACAGGGAGAGTGCAGCCCCAGCATTTT | CASSQTGRVQPQHF
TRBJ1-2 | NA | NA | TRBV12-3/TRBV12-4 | TGTGCCAGCAGTTCGACAGGCAGCTATGGCTACACCTTC | CASSSTGSYGYTF
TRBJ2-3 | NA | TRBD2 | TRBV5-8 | TGTGCCAGCAGCCGGGAGGGACTAGCGGTCACAGATACGCAGTATTTT | CASSREGLAVTDTQYF
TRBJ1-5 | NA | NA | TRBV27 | TGTGCCGTTACAGGTCCCCGGGGCAATCAGCCCCAGCATTTT | CAVTGPRGNQPQHF
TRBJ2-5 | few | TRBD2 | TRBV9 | TGTGCCAGCAGCGTACTAGCGGGGCCCCAAGAGACCCAGTACTTC | CASSVLAGPQETQYF
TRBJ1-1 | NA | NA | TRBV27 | TGTGCCAGCAGTAGAGGGGGTAAGACTGAAGCTTTCTTT | CASSRGGKTEAFF
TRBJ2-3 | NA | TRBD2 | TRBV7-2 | TGTGCCAGCAGACGTAAGCGGGAGAGCACAGATACGCAGTATTTT | CASRRKRESTDTQYF
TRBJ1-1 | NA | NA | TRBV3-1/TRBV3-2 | TGTGCCAGCAGCCAAGAGGGGGCAGTGGACACTGAAGCTTTCTTT | CASSQEGAVDTEAFF
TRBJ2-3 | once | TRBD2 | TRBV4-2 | TGTGCCAGCAGCCAACCTTCTAGCGGGGGAAGGTATGCAGATACGCAGTATTTT | CASSQPSSGGRYADTQYF
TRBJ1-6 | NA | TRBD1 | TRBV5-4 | TGTGCCAGCAGCTTAAATGACAGGGTAGGCTCACCCCTCCACTTT | CASSLNDRVGSPLHF
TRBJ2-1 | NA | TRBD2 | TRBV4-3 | TGCGCCAGCAGCCTGGGCCCCGGAGGGCTAGCGGGAGGGGGTGAGCAGTTCTTC | CASSLGPGGLAGGGEQFF
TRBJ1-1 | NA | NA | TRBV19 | TGTGGCAGTATTATCCCGGGGGGGGGACTCGGGAACACTGAAGCTTTCTTT | CGSIIPGGGLGNTEAFF
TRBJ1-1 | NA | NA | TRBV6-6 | TGTGCCAGCACTCCGATCCGCGACACTGAAGCTTTCTTT | CASTPIRDTEAFF
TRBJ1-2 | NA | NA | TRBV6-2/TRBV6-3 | TGTGCCAGCAGCTTACGGACATACAAAGCTCCTAACTATGGCTACACCTTC | CASSLRTYKAPNYGYTF
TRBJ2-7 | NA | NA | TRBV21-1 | TGTGCCAGCAGCTCCCGGACTAGCGGGGGCCCGGACGAGCAGTACTTC | CASSSRTSGGPDEQYF
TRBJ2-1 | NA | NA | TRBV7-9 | TGTGCCAGCAGCTTACAAGGGGCTGACAATGAGCAGTTCTTC | CASSLQGADNEQFF
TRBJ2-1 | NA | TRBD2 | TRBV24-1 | TGTGCCACCAGTGGTCCTAGCGGGAGGAGCTCCTACAATGAGCAGTTCTTC | CATSGPSGRSSYNEQFF
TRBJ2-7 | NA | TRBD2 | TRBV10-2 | TGCGCCAGCGGACGACTAGCGGTCTACGAGCAGTACTTC | CASGRLAVYEQYF
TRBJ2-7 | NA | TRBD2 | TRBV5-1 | TGCGCCAGCAGCCGAACCAGACTAGCGGGACAGCACGAGCAGTACTTC | CASSRTRLAGQHEQYF
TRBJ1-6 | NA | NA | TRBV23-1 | TGCGCCAGCTCTGAACCGGGGGACCCTTCACCCCTCCACTTT | CASSEPGDPSPLHF
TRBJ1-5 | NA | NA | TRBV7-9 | TGTGCCAGCAGCTTGACAGGTGTGGGCAATCAGCCCCAGCATTTT | CASSLTGVGNQPQHF
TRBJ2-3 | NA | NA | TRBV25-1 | TGTGCCAGCAGTGCTACAGGGTCTTTTCCAGATACGCAGTATTTT | CASSATGSFPDTQYF
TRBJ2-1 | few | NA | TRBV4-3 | TGCGCCAGCAGCCGGCTAGCATTCAGCTCCTACAATGAGCAGTTCTTC | CASSRLAFSSYNEQFF
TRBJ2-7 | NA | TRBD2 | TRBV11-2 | TGTGCCAGCAGCTTAGACTTTGGGGGGGCCTACGAGCAGTACTTC | CASSLDFGGAYEQYF
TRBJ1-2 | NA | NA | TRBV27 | TGTGCCAGCAGTGGCCACCTCGGGAATTCTCGGGCCGATAAACATGGCTACACCTTC | CASSGHLGNSRADKHGYTF
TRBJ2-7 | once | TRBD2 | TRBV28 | TGTGCCAGCAGTCCTAGCGGGGGGGTCTACGAGCAGTACTTC | CASSPSGGVYEQYF
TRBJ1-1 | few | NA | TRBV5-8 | TGTGCCAGCAGCCCGCGCTGGGGCTTGAACACTGAAGCTTTCTTT | CASSPRWGLNTEAFF
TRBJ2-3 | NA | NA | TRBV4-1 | TGCGCCAGCAGCCAAGTCCCCCAGGCAGATACGCAGTATTTT | CASSQVPQADTQYF
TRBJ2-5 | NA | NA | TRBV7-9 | TGTGCCAGCAGCTCGGGTAGCAGTCAAGAGACCCAGTACTTC | CASSSGSSQETQYF
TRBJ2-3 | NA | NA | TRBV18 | TGTGCCAGCTCCCGCACGGGTCCCACAGATACGCAGTATTTT | CASSRTGPTDTQYF